The 14 T cell receptor beta chains presented below share a single source sample, sequenced in a study of post-analysis software for immune sequencing data. Overall study results and limits: Controls had lower frequencies than patients of four or five TRBV segments, which included TRBV5-6, TRBV5-1 and TRBV20-1.

Presence of unique molecular identifiers characterized the TCR beta cDNA libraries. TCRdb redid the calling of the PCR reads with MiXCR, one entry per CDR3 protein. Among roughly 800,000 distinct CDR3 sequences listed, roughly 29% were seen once. For these TCRs, the target antigens are not known. The source material was blood. Receptors were obtained from a girl under 18 with multiple sclerosis.

The genes are TRBV20-1 and TRBJ1-1; D may be TRBD1 (5 bases). Germline CDR1 is DFQATT and CDR2 is SNEGSKA (reference sequence). The CDR3 sequence is 15 residues long. The V end lost 2 bases, the J end lost 2 bases, and 15 bases lay between the germline ends. The CDR3 region has the DNA TGCAGTGCTAGACATAGTAAGGGGCCAAACACTGAAGCTTTCTTT. Translating gives CSARHSKGPNTEAFF.

This clonotype turned up a few times. The chain carries TRBV6-2 or TRBV6-3 and TRBJ1-5, with a tentative D call TRBD1 (5 bases). This CDR3 is 16 amino acids long. Trimming pared 6 bases from V and 3 bases from J, leaving 18 bases between. Germline CDR1 is MNHEY and CDR2 is SVGEGT. The CDR3 DNA reads TGTGCCAGCAGACGCCAGGGAGACCGATACAATCAGCCCCAGCATTTT. This encodes CASRRQGDRYNQPQHF.

In this sample, this clonotype turned up a few times. This chain connects TRBV20-1 to TRBJ1-6; no clear D gene. The ends were cut back, 4 bases at V and 1 base at J, with 11 bases in the middle. Germline-derived CDR1 and CDR2 are DFQATT and SNEGSKA (reference sequence). The CDR3 is 15 residues long. Here the CDR3 DNA reads TGCAGTGCTAAGGAGACGGAGTCCTATAATTCACCCCTCCACTTT. Translating gives CSAKETESYNSPLHF.

The rearrangement uses TRBV6-5 and TRBJ1-2; possibly TRBD1 for D (6 bases). CDR3 size: 18 residues. The V end was cut by 0 bases, the J end by 3 bases, with 20 bases between. From germline, CDR1 is MNHEY and CDR2 SVGAGI. The CDR3 loop reads CASSYSSFRGTPDYGYTF. The CDR3 coding sequence is TGTGCCAGCAGTTACTCGTCTTTTCGAGGGACACCGGACTATGGCTACACCTTC.

The J gene is TRBJ1-4, the V gene TRBV29-1, with TRBD1 matching over 10 bases. The CDR3 is made up of 14 amino acids. CDR1 SQVTM and CDR2 ANQGSEA come from the germline V gene. J lost 6 bases, V lost 7 bases, and 8 bases had no gene match. The CDR3: CSAGPGTGDEKLFF. CDR3 DNA: TGCAGCGCCGGGCCCGGGACAGGGGATGAAAAACTGTTTTTT.

This chain joins TRBV4-1 and TRBJ2-5, with D possibly being TRBD1 (5 bases). V lost 1 base and J lost 2, with 14 bases in between. Germline CDR1 reads MGHRA; CDR2 reads YSYEKL. The CDR3 sequence is 16 residues long. The CDR3 sequence: CASSQGSWGNQETQYF. CDR3 coding DNA: TGCGCCAGCAGCCAAGGGTCATGGGGCAATCAAGAGACCCAGTACTTC.

A remark on this clonotype: A read error may account for a junction end that differs from germline. CDR3 DNA sequence: TGTGCCAACAGTCAAACAGGTTCCTCCTACGAGCAGTACTTC. Amino acids: CANSQTGSSYEQYF. The rearrangement links TRBV6-5 to TRBJ2-7, with D maybe TRBD1 (5 bases). Germline CDR1 and CDR2: MNHEY and SVGAGI. This CDR3 contains 14 residues.

Only a few counts were recorded for this clonotype. DNA for the CDR3: TGTGCCAGCAGTGAACAACTTGGACAGGGTGATGGCACAGATACGCAGTATTTT. It codes for CASSEQLGQGDGTDTQYF. The J gene is TRBJ2-3, the V gene TRBV6-1; 8 positions match TRBD1. The J segment lost 1 base and the V segment lost 2 bases, leaving 11 bases of the junction unmatched. The CDR3 is 18 residues long. CDR1 is MNHNS and CDR2 is SASEGT in the germline V gene.

This clonotype was observed a handful of times. This chain links TRBV5-6 with TRBJ2-1; TRBD1 aligns across 9 bases. CDR1 is SGHDT, CDR2 YYEEEE, per germline. V lost 1 base to trimming and J lost 6 bases; unmatched junction nucleotides: 11. The CDR3 runs to 17 residues. The CDR3 DNA is TGTGCCAGCAGCTTGTCACCCGGGACAGGGTTTTTCAATGAGCAGTTCTTC. The encoded protein is CASSLSPGTGFFNEQFF.

The chain has TRBV10-2 and TRBJ2-7, with 8 bases aligning to TRBD1. The CDR3 runs 14 residues. Germline values: CDR1 WSHSY, CDR2 SAAADI. With 9 bases clipped from V and 2 bases from J, the junction kept 9 bases outside the gene matches. CDR3 protein: CASNTGGAAYEQYF. The CDR3 DNA reads as TGCGCCAGTAATACAGGGGGAGCTGCCTACGAGCAGTACTTC.

This clonotype was picked up a small number of times. This sequence joins TRBV20-1 and TRBJ2-7; 11 bases fit TRBD2. The junction had 3 bases not matched to a gene; V was cut back by 3 bases and J by 2 bases. Per germline, CDR1 DFQATT and CDR2 SNEGSKA (reference sequence). CDR3 length equals 14 residues. This CDR3 reads CSASSGRVTYEQYF. The CDR3 DNA sequence: TGCAGTGCTAGTAGCGGGAGGGTCACCTACGAGCAGTACTTC.

This clonotype has just a few counts. The chain combines TRBV27 with TRBJ2-1; 9 positions agree with TRBD1. Trimming at V came to 5 bases and at J to 6 bases, leaving 5 bases not matched to a gene. The CDR3 totals 14 residues. Germline V gene lookup returns CDR1 MNHEY and CDR2 SMNVEV (reference sequence). In DNA form, the CDR3 reads TGTGCCAGCAGTGGCTGGACAGGGGCCAATGAGCAGTTCTTC. Translating gives CASSGWTGANEQFF.

There are many counts of this clonotype. The chain uses TRBV29-1 and TRBJ2-3; D might be TRBD1 (7 bases). In germline, CDR1 is SQVTM, CDR2 ANQGSEA. This CDR3 has 14 residues. V lost 7 bases and J lost 5, with 19 bases in between. The CDR3 DNA is TGCAGCGCACCTGGAGGGGGCGCAGGAGATACGCAGTATTTT. Its translation: CSAPGGGAGDTQYF.

This clonotype was detected many times. The V call is TRBV20-1, the J call TRBJ2-7; the match to TRBD2 covers 8 bases. Germline CDR1 and CDR2: DFQATT and SNEGSKA (reference sequence). The length of the CDR3 is 15 residues. V was clipped by 3 bases and J by 0 bases; unmatched bases: 7. CDR3 loop: CSASHGGGDSYEQYF. CDR3 nucleotides: TGCAGTGCTAGCCACGGGGGGGGTGACTCCTACGAGCAGTACTTC.